Included here is one TCR beta chain sequence, with context. The data stem from a study of shared clonotypes between healthy human individuals. Study details: Samples came from a couple of female and a few male donors aged 18 to 49. CD8 memory received one plate per donor, CD8 naive two, CD4 memory three and CD4 naive three.

The V gene lost 7 bases and the J gene lost 6 bases, with 10 bases spanning the gap. Germline values: CDR1 ENHRY, CDR2 SYGVKD. The CDR3 runs to 11 residues. The data were produced by immunoSEQ multiplex PCR, yet TCRdb's version contains in-frame clones alone and is incomplete. The table lists roughly 2,000,000 clones, approximately 94% of them singletons. Naive CD8 populations comprised CD45RO-negative cells positively selected for CCR7, excluding terminally differentiated effector memory CD45RA+ cells. The sequence was obtained from a man aged 18 to 30 in good health. Sample: naive CD8+ T cells sorted from blood. The chain uses TRBV10-3 and TRBJ2-7; D is uncertain. The CDR3 region is CAITRGREQYF. The DNA of the CDR3 is TGTGCCATCACTAGAGGCCGCGAGCAGTACTTC.